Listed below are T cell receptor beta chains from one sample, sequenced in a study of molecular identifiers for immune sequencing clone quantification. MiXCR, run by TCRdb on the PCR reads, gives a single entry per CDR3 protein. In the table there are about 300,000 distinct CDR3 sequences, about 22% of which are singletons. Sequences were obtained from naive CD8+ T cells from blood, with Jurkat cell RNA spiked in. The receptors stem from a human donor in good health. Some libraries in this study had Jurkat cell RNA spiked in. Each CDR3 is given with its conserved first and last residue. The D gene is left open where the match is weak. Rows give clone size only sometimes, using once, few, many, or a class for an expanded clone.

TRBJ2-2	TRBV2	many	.	TGTGCCAGCAGGGCCGGGACGGAAGGCACCGGGGAGCTGTTTTTT	CASRAGTEGTGELFF
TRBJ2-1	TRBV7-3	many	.	TGTGCCAGCAGCTCAGCAATGTACAATGAGCAGTTCTTC	CASSSAMYNEQFF
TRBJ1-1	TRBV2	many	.	TGTGCCAGCAGTGAATCGGGGGCTAGTGAAGCTTTCTTT	CASSESGASEAFF
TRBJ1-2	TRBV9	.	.	TGTGCCAGCAGCGTAGGGCAGAACTATGGCTGCACCTTC	CASSVGQNYGCTF
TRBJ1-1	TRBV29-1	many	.	TGCAGCGTGGGCCCGATGGTATTGAACACTGAAGCTTTCTTT	CSVGPMVLNTEAFF
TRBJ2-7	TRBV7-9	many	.	TGTGCCAGCAGCTCTAGTTTAAATCAACAGGGCCTTGCGTACGAGCAGTACTTC	CASSSSLNQQGLAYEQYF
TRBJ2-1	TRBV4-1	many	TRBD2	TGCGCCAGCAGCCAGGCCGGACTAGCGGGGGGCCTCAATGAGCAGTTCTTC	CASSQAGLAGGLNEQFF
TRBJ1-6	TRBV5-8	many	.	TGTGCCAGCAGCTTAGGCGGGACCGACAGACCCCTCCACTTT	CASSLGGTDRPLHF
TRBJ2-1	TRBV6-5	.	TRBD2	TGTGCCAGCAGTTACTCGAGTGTTAGCGGGAGGGCGGAAAATGAGCAGTTCTTC	CASSYSSVSGRAENEQFF
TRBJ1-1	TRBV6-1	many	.	TGTGCCAGCAGGGGCTTGGACACTGAAGCTTTCTTT	CASRGLDTEAFF
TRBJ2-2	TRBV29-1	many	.	TGCAGCGCGTCAACCAGGGGATCGAACACCGGGGAGCTGTTTTTT	CSASTRGSNTGELFF
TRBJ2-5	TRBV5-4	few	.	TGTGCCAGCAGCTTGGCCCGCAGGGGTCAAGAGACCCAGTACTTC	CASSLARRGQETQYF
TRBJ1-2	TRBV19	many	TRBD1	TGTGCCAGTAGTATCCCGGGGGACAGCAACACCTTC	CASSIPGDSNTF
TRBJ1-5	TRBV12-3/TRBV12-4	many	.	TGTGCCAGCAGAGCAGGTAGCAATCAGCCCCAGCATTTT	CASRAGSNQPQHF
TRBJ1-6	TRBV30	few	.	TGTGCCTGGATCCCGGGGAAAGGATTTTCACCCCTCCACTTT	CAWIPGKGFSPLHF
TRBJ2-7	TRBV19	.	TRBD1	TGTGCCAGTAGTATGGGACAGGCCCCCTACGAGCAGTACTTC	CASSMGQAPYEQYF
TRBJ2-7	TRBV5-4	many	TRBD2	TGTGCCAGCAGCCCGCGGGGGGAGTCTTACGAGCAGTACTTC	CASSPRGESYEQYF
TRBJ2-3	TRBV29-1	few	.	TGCAGCGTTCGGACAGAAATCACAGATGCGCAGTATTTT	CSVRTEITDAQYF
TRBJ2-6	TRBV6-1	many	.	TGTGCCAGCAGTGAAGAGAAGGGGCCGAGCTCTGGGGCCAACGTCCTGACTTTC	CASSEEKGPSSGANVLTF
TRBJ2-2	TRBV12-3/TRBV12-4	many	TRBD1	TGTGCCAGCAGTCACCGGACAGGGTTGACCGGGGAGCTGTTTTTT	CASSHRTGLTGELFF
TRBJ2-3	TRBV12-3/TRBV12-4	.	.	TGTGCCAGCAGTTTAGGGGTCTACACAGATACGCTGTATTTT	CASSLGVYTDTLYF
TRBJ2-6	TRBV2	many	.	TGTGCCAGCAGTGAGGAGACAGGACCCTCTGGGGCCAACGTCCTGACTTTC	CASSEETGPSGANVLTF
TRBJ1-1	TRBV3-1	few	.	TGTGCCAGCAGCCAAGATTTATCGGGGAACACTGAAGCTTTCTTT	CASSQDLSGNTEAFF
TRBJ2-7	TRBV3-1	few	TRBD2	TGTGCCAGCAGCCATGTCATTCTAGCGGGAGTCCCGTACGAGCAGTACTTC	CASSHVILAGVPYEQYF
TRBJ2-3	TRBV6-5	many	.	TGTGCCAGCAGTACCACCGGGGCCTTCACAGATACGCAGTATTTT	CASSTTGAFTDTQYF
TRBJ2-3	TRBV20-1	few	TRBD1	TGCAGTGCCATCCCGGACAGGATGATCGGTACGCAGTATTTT	CSAIPDRMIGTQYF
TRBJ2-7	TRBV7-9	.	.	TGTGCCAGCAGCTCGAAGGGTATAGGGTACGAGCAGTACTTC	CASSSKGIGYEQYF
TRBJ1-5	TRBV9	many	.	TGTGCCAGCAGCGTAGGGGTCAGGGAGCCCCAGCATTTT	CASSVGVREPQHF
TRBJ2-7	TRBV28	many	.	TGTGCCAGCAGTTTAACAGGGTCGGGCTCCTACGAGCAGTACTTC	CASSLTGSGSYEQYF
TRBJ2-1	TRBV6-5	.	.	TGTGCCAGCAGTTACTCGAGTTGGGGGTATGAGGAGTTCTTC	CASSYSSWGYEEFF
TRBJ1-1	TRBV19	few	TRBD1	TGTGCCAGTAACCCGGGACAGGGGAGTTTCACTGAAGCTTTCTTT	CASNPGQGSFTEAFF
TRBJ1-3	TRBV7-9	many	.	TGTGCCAGCAGCTTAATCGGACAGCTCTCTGGAAACACCATATATTTT	CASSLIGQLSGNTIYF
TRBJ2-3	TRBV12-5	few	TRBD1	TGTGCTAGTGGACACGATCCGGGACAGAGTAGCACAGATACGCAGTATTTT	CASGHDPGQSSTDTQYF
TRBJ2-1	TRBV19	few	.	TGTGCCAGTAGTATAGCGACGGTCTCCTACAATGAGCAGTTCTTC	CASSIATVSYNEQFF
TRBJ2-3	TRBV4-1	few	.	TGCGCCAGCAGCCAACCTAGGGGTTCAGATACGCAGTATTTT	CASSQPRGSDTQYF
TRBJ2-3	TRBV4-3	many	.	TGCGCCAGCAGCCAAGACCGGGACCCACGAGGGCAGTATTTT	CASSQDRDPRGQYF
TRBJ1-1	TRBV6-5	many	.	TGTGCCAGCAGTTACCTAAGTGGTGAAGCTTTCTTT	CASSYLSGEAFF
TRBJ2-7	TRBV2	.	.	TGTGCCAGCAGTGAAGGTGCCAGGTTAGTCCTCTACTACGAGCAGTACTTC	CASSEGARLVLYYEQYF
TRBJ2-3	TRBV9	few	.	TGTGCCAGCAGCGGCCACTCCGGCGGCCAATTCGCAGATACGCAGTATTTT	CASSGHSGGQFADTQYF
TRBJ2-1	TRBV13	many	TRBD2	TGTGCCAGCAGCCCGACTTGGCGGGGGGGCCGGGGTGAGCAGTTCTTC	CASSPTWRGGRGEQFF
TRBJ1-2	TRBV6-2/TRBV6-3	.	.	TGTGCCAGCAGTTACCGGGACATTAGTCCCTATGGCTACACCTTC	CASSYRDISPYGYTF
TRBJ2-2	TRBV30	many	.	TGTGCCTGTTCTGACAGGAACACCGGGGAGCTGTTTTTT	CACSDRNTGELFF
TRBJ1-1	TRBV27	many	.	TGTGCCAGCAGTTCGCGACAGCATGAAGCTTTCTTT	CASSSRQHEAFF
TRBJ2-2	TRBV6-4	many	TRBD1	TGTGCCAGCAGACAGGGGGTCAGTACCGGGGAGCTGTTTTTT	CASRQGVSTGELFF
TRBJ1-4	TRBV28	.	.	TGTGCCAGCAGCTACTTCTCGGAGGCTAATGAAAAACTGTTTTTT	CASSYFSEANEKLFF
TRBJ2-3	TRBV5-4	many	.	TGTGCCAGCAGCTCCGGGGACTCCCGATTTCTGGATACGCAGTATTTT	CASSSGDSRFLDTQYF
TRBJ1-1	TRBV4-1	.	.	TGCGCCGGCAGCCAAGGTCTGAACACTGAAGCTTTCTTT	CAGSQGLNTEAFF
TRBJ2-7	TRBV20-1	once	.	TGCAGTGCTAGGGGGGTCGGCGAGCAGTACTTC	CSARGVGEQYF
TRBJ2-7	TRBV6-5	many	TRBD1	TGTGCCAGCAGTAAACCCTCGGGACAGGGGATCCCCTACGAGCAGTACTTC	CASSKPSGQGIPYEQYF
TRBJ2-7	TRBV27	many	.	TGTGCCAGCAGCTTAGCCGGCACCTACGAGCAGTACTTC	CASSLAGTYEQYF
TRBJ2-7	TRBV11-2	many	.	TGTGCCAGCAGCCCACAGCCCAAGACAGATTCCTACGAGCAGTACTTC	CASSPQPKTDSYEQYF
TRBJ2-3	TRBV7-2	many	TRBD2	TGTGCCAGCAGCTTTAGCGGGGGGGCCTATTCAGATACGCAGTATTTT	CASSFSGGAYSDTQYF
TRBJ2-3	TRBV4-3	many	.	TGCGCCAGCAGCCAAACCCAACAGGGTGCAGATACGCAGTATTTT	CASSQTQQGADTQYF
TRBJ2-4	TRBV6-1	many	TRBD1	TGTGCCAGCAGTGAATATGGACAGGGGCCCTACTCTTGGTACTTC	CASSEYGQGPYSWYF
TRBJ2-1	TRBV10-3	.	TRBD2	TGTGCCATCAGTGAGCGCGTCCTAGCGGCCTCTCTCTACAATGAGCAGTTCTTC	CAISERVLAASLYNEQFF
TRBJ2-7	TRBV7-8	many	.	TGTGCCAGCAGCCTGGCCGGGACGGCCTACGAGCAGTACTTC	CASSLAGTAYEQYF
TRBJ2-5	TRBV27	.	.	TGTGCCAGCATGCGGGGGCCACAGGAGACCCAGTACTTC	CASMRGPQETQYF